This T cell receptor beta chain was documented in a study of blood T cell repertoires in COVID-19. Study background: Acute and convalescent COVID-19 specimens originated in the United States, Italy and Spain. The analysed material was cDNA or gDNA that came from T cells, B-cell-depleted T cells, or PBMCs.

V shed 3 bases, J shed 5 bases, and the junction held 9 bases outside the gene matches. Per the germline V gene, CDR1 is SGHRS and CDR2 is YFSETQ. The CDR3 is 16 residues long. Per the original data handling: Reference gene primer amplification gave estimated nucleated cell counts. Sequenced by immunoSEQ multiplex PCR; TCRdb stores in-frame clones only, minus some. V, J and clone size are taken as reported in that table, and D and trimming were inferred from the DNA itself. In the table there are 120,000 or so clones, approximately 88% of which are singletons. The clonotype was recovered from a woman in her 30s who had recovered from COVID-19. J is TRBJ2-5 and V is TRBV5-1, with 11 bases identical to TRBD1. Sequenced material: peripheral blood. The CDR3 DNA is TGCGCCAGCAGCTCCGGACAGGGGGCGCCTGGGGAGACCCAGTACTTC. The encoded protein is CASSSGQGAPGETQYF.